This TCR beta chain was captured by sequencing in a study of cytomegalovirus exposure and HLA in healthy donors. Trimming removed 4 bases from V and 5 bases from J, with 18 bases in between. Germline loops: CDR1 MGHRA, CDR2 YSYEKL. The CDR3 spans 16 residues. The PCR ran on 60 Vbeta and 13 Jbeta primers. Libraries were prepared by immunoSEQ multiplex PCR; TCRdb keeps only in-frame clonotypes and omits some of them. The data show around 70,000 clones, about 81% seen once. This receptor was taken from a woman aged 35 to 49 in good health and CMV-seropositive. The V gene is TRBV4-1, the J gene TRBJ1-5; D might be TRBD1 (5 bases). Material for sequencing was PBMCs. CDR3 in DNA: TGCGCCAGCAGCCTCCGAAGGGCAGGGAACGATCAGCCCCAGCATTTT. Protein product: CASSLRRAGNDQPQHF.